This section outlines one T cell receptor (beta chain) sequence together with its context. Libraries were prepared by immunoSEQ multiplex PCR; TCRdb keeps only in-frame clonotypes and omits some of them. The sample includes about 120,000 clones, 84% of them seen just once. The sample belongs to a study of blood T cell repertoires in COVID-19. Study-level information: Sources were T cells, B-cell-depleted T cells, or PBMCs; the material itself was cDNA or gDNA.

V lost 5 bases to trimming and J lost 8 bases; unmatched junction nucleotides: 12. In germline, CDR1 is MGHRA, CDR2 YSYEKL. The CDR3 totals 15 residues. The genes are TRBV4-1 and TRBJ1-2; 9 nucleotides match TRBD1. The sample was PBMCs or T cells enriched from blood (not recorded which). The receptor was derived from a woman in her 30s who had recovered from COVID-19. The CDR3: CASSSTGTGLGGYTF. CDR3 coding DNA: TGCGCCAGCAGCTCGACCGGGACAGGGCTGGGCGGCTACACCTTC.